This T cell receptor (beta chain) emerged from a study of PD-1 blockade in classical Hodgkin lymphoma. Regarding the study as a whole: Newly diagnosed patients were reported to exhibit reduced baseline TCR diversity relative to healthy donors. Exclusion was applied to patients who started nivolumab under 1 year after ASCT.

CDR3 size: 13 residues. This clone was counted ten times or more. Its target is not known. With no exception, relapse followed autologous stem cell transplantation in all patients, and brentuximab vedotin exposure varied. Measured with immunoSEQ multiplex PCR; TCRdb has only the in-frame clones, and not every one. The sample comprises 75,000 to 100,000 clones, roughly 76% of which are singletons, and around 17% rests with the top ten. Sequenced here: peripheral blood mononuclear cells (PBMCs), sampled before the second cycle of nivolumab. The clonotype originates from a human donor with classical Hodgkin lymphoma. This chain joins TRBV21-1 and TRBJ2-7; the table's D call TRBD1 went unverified against the DNA. TRBV21-1 is a known pseudogene. The DNA of the CDR3 is TGTGCCAGCAGCGGAGACAGTACCTACGAGCAGTACTTC. Residues: CASSGDSTYEQYF.